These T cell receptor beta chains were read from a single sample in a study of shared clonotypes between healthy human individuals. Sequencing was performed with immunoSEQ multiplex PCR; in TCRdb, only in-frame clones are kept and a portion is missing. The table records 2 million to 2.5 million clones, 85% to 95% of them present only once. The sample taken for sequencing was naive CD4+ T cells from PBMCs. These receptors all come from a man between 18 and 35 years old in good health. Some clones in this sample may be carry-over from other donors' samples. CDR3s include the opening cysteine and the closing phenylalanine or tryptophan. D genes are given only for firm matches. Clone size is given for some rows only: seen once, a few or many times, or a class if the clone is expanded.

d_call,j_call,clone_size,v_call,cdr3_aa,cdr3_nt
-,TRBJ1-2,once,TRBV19,CASSASPGSYYGYTF,TGTGCCAGTAGTGCCTCCCCCGGGAGTTACTATGGCTACACCTTC
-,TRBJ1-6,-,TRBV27,CASSRREDSPLHF,TGTGCCAGCAGCCGCAGGGAGGACTCACCCCTCCACTTT
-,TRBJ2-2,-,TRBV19,CASMVRQNTGELFF,TGTGCCAGTATGGTCAGACAGAACACCGGGGAGCTGTTTTTT
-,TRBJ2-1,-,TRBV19,CASRRLGDNEQFF,TGTGCCAGTAGACGGTTGGGAGACAATGAGCAGTTCTTC
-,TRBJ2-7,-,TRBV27,CASTPRKEQYF,TGTGCCAGCACCCCTCGGAAAGAGCAGTACTTC
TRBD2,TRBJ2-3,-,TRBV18,CASSSSIGLAGVSTDTQYF,TGTGCCAGCTCATCATCTATCGGACTAGCGGGAGTAAGCACAGATACGCAGTATTTT
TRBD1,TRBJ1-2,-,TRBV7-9,CASSASGGRYGYTF,TGTGCCAGCAGCGCCTCAGGGGGCCGGTATGGCTACACCTTC
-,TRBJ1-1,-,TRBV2,CASSLRGRAEAFF,TGTGCCAGCAGCCTACGTGGCCGGGCTGAAGCTTTCTTT
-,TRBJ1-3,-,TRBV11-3,CASSPGVGNTIYF,TGTGCCAGCAGCCCGGGAGTTGGAAACACCATATATTTT
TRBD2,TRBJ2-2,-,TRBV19,CASRTSSGRASGELFF,TGTGCCAGTAGAACTTCTAGCGGGAGGGCCTCCGGGGAGCTGTTTTTT
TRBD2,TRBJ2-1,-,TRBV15,CATSPRLAGTRYNEQFF,TGTGCCACCAGCCCCCGACTAGCGGGAACGAGGTACAATGAGCAGTTCTTC
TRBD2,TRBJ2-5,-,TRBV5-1,CASSFRDYSNQYF,TGCGCCAGCAGCTTCCGGGACTACTCAAACCAGTACTTC
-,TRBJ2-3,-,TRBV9,CASSQRGTDTQYF,TGTGCCAGCAGCCAGCGGGGCACAGATACGCAGTATTTT
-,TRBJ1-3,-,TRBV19,CASRPVSSGNTIYF,TGTGCCAGTAGGCCGGTCTCCTCTGGAAACACCATATATTTT
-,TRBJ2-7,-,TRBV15,CATSREGDEQYF,TGTGCCACCAGCAGAGAAGGAGACGAGCAGTACTTC
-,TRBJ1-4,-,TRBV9,CASSAGAGVTNEKLFF,TGTGCCAGCAGCGCCGGAGCAGGGGTAACTAATGAAAAACTGTTTTTT
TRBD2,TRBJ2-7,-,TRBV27,CASSKWGASGRGEQYF,TGTGCCAGCAGCAAGTGGGGGGCTAGCGGGAGAGGCGAGCAGTACTTC
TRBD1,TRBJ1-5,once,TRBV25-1,CASSDQTGNQPQHF,TGTGCCAGCAGTGATCAGACAGGGAATCAGCCCCAGCATTTT
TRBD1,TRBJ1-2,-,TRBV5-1,CASSSGQGGTYGYTF,TGCGCCAGCAGCTCCGGACAGGGGGGGACCTATGGCTACACCTTC
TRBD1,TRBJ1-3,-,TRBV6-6,CASSWRQGGSGNTIYF,TGTGCCAGCAGTTGGAGACAGGGAGGTTCTGGAAACACCATATATTTT
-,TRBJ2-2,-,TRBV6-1,CAVGAKGSGELFF,TGTGCCGTCGGGGCGAAGGGGTCCGGGGAGCTGTTTTTT
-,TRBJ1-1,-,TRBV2,CASRDLGTEAFF,TGTGCCAGCAGGGATTTAGGAACTGAAGCTTTCTTT
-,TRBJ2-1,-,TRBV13,CASSTIRGGYNEQFF,TGTGCCAGCAGCACCATTAGAGGGGGTTACAATGAGCAGTTCTTC
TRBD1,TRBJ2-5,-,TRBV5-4,CASSSTGVLETQYF,TGTGCCAGCAGCTCAACAGGGGTTTTAGAGACCCAGTACTTC
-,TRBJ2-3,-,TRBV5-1,CASSLAPGMDTQYF,TGCGCCAGCAGCTTGGCCCCGGGGATGGATACGCAGTATTTT
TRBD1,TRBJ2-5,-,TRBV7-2,CASSQDRGRETQYF,TGTGCCAGCAGCCAGGACAGGGGAAGAGAGACCCAGTACTTC
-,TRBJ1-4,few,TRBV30,CAWSVAQANEKLFF,TGTGCCTGGAGTGTGGCACAGGCTAATGAAAAACTGTTTTTT
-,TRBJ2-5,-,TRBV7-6,CASSPLDQETQYF,TGTGCCAGCAGTCCACTTGATCAAGAGACCCAGTACTTC
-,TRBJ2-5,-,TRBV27,CASSTAGTHIYF,TGTGCCAGCAGTACAGCCGGGACACATATTTACTTC
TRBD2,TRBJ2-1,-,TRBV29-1,CSALGTSGNNEQFF,TGCAGCGCCCTAGGGACTAGCGGTAACAATGAGCAGTTCTTC
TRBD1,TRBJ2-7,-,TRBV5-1,CASSLPGTGGGQYF,TGCGCCAGCAGCTTACCCGGGACAGGGGGTGGGCAGTACTTC
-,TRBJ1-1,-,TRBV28,CASRKQAILEAFF,TGTGCCAGCAGGAAACAGGCGATTCTTGAAGCTTTCTTT
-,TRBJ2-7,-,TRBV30,CAWRTAGNSREQYF,TGTGCCTGGAGAACGGCAGGGAACTCGAGGGAGCAGTACTTC
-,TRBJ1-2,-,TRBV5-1,CASSLGQGEGYTF,TGCGCCAGCAGCTTGGGGCAGGGCGAAGGCTACACCTTC
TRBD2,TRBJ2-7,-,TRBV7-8,CASSHTSGSYEQYF,TGTGCCAGCAGCCATACTAGCGGTTCCTACGAGCAGTACTTC